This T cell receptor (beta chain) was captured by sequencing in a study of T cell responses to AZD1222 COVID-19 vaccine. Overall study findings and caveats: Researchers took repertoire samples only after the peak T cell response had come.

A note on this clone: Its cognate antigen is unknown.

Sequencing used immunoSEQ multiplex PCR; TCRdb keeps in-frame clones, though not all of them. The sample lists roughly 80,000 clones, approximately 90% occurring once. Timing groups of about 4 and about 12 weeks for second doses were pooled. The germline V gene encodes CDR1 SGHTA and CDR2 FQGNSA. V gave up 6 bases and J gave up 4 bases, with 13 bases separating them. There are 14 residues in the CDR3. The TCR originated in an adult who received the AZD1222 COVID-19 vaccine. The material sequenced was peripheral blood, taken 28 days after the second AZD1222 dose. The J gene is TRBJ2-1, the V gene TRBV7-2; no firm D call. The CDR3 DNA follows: TGTGCCAGCAGTGGTGGAGTAAGATACAATGAGCAGTTCTTC. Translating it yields CASSGGVRYNEQFF.